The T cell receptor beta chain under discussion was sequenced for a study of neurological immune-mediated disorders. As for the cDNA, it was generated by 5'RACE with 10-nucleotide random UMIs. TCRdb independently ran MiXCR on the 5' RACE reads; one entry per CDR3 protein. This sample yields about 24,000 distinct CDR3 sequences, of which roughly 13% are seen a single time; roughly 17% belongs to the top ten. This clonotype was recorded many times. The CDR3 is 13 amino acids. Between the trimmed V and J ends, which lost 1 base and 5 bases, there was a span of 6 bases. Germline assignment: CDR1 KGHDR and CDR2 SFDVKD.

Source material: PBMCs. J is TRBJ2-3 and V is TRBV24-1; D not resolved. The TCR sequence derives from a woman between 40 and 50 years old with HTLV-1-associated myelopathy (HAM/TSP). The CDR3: CATSDFGVDTQYF. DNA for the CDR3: TGTGCCACCAGTGATTTTGGAGTAGATACGCAGTATTTT.